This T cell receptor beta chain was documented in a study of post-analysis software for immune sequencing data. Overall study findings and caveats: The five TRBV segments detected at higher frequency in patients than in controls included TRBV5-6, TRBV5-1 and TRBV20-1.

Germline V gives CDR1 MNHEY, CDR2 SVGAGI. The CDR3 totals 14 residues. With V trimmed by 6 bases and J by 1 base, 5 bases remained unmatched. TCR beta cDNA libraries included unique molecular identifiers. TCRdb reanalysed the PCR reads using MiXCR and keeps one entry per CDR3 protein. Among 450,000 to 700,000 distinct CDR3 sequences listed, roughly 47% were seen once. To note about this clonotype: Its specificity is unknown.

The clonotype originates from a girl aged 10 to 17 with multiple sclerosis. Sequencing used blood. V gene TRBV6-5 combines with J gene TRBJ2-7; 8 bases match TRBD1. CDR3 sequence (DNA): TGTGCCAGCAGATCAGGGGGCTCTTCCTACGAGCAGTACTTC. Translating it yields CASRSGGSSYEQYF.